This T cell receptor (beta chain) was recovered during a study of blood T cell repertoires in COVID-19. Some clones are missing from TCRdb's copy, which holds only in-frame ones; the method was immunoSEQ multiplex PCR. Counted here are approximately 320,000 clones, just under 90% occurring once; the ten biggest clones make up 8.5% to 14%. CDR3 length equals 14 residues. J gave up 6 bases and V 6 bases, and 5 bases lay outside the gene matches. Germline CDR1 reads MDHEN; CDR2 reads SYDVKM. The clonotype was recovered from a young woman with COVID-19, enrolled during active disease. The chain recombines TRBV28 with TRBJ1-6; the match to TRBD1 covers 7 bases. Sequences were obtained from peripheral blood. The CDR3 DNA sequence: TGTGCCAGCAGCTCACAGGGGCCTAATTCACCCCTCCACTTT. It yields the protein CASSSQGPNSPLHF.